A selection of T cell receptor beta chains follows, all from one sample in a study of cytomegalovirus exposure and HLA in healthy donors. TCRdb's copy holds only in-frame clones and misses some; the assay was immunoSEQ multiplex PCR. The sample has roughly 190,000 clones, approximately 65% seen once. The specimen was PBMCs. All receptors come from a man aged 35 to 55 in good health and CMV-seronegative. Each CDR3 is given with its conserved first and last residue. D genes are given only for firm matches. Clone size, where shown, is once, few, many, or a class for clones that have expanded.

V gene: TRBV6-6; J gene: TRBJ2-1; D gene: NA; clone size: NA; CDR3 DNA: TGTGCCAGCAAGGGGGGAGGGAATGAGCAGTTCTTC; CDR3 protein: CASKGGGNEQFF
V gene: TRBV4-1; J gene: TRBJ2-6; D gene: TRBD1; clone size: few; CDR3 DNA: TGCGCCAGCAGCCTTATAGACAGGGCTGGGGCCAACGTCCTGACTTTC; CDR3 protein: CASSLIDRAGANVLTF
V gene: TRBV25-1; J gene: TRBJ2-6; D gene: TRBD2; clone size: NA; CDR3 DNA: TGTGCCAGCAGTGAATGGCGGGGGGGAGCTGGGGCCAACGTCCTGACTTTC; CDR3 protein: CASSEWRGGAGANVLTF
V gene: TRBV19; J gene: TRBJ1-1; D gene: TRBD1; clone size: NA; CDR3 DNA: TGTGCCAGTAGTCGGGACAGGGTTTCCGACACTGAAGCTTTCTTT; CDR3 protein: CASSRDRVSDTEAFF
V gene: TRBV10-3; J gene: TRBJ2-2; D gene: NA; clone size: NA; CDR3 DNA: TGTGCCACCGGGGGTCCGAACACCGGGGAGCTGTTTTTT; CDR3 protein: CATGGPNTGELFF
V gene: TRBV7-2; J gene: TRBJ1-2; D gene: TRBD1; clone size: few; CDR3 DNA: TGTGCCAGCAGCTCATGGGACAGGGGAAACTATGGCTACACCTTC; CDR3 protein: CASSSWDRGNYGYTF
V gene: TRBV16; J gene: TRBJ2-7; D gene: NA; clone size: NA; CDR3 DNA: TGTGCCAGCAGCCAATCGGGCAGCCTCTACGAGCAGTACTTC; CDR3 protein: CASSQSGSLYEQYF
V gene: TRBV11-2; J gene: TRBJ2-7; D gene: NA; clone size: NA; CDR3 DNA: TGTGCCAGCAGCTTAGATGGGGCCGCCTACGAGCAGTACTTC; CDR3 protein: CASSLDGAAYEQYF
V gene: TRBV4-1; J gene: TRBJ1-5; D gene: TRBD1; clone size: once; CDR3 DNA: TGCGCCAGCAGCCAAGAGGGGACAGGGAATTTTCAGCCCCAGCATTTT; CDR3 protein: CASSQEGTGNFQPQHF
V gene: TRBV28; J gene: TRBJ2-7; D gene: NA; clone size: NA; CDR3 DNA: TGTGCCAGCAGTTTATATGGGGGCCCCAATCCCTACGAGCAGTACTTC; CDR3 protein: CASSLYGGPNPYEQYF
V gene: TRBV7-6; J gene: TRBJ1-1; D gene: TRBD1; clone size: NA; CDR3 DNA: TGTGCCAGCAGCTTACAGGGGGACACTGAAGCTTTCTTT; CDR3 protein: CASSLQGDTEAFF
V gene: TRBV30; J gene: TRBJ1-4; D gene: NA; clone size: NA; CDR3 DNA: TGTGCCTGGAGCTTATTCAGGGATGAAAAACTGTTTTTT; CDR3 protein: CAWSLFRDEKLFF
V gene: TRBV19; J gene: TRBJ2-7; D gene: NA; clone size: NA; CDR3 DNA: TGTGCCAGTAGTATGGCAGGGGGGTCCTACGAGCAGTACTTC; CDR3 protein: CASSMAGGSYEQYF
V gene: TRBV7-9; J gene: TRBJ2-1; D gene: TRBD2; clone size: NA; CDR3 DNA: TGTTCCAGCAGCTGGACTAGCGGATACAATGAGCAGTTCTTC; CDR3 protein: CSSSWTSGYNEQFF
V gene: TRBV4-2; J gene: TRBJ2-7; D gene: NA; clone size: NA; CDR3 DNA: TGTGCCAGCAGCCCCGGGCCCACTAGCTACGAGCAGTACTTC; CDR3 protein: CASSPGPTSYEQYF
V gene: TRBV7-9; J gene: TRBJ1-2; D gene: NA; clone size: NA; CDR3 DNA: TGTGCCAGCAGCAGAGGGGGTTATGGCTACACCTTC; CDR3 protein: CASSRGGYGYTF
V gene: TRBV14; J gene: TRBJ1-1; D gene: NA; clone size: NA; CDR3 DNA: TGTGCCAGCAGCCAAGATGGCGGGCGTAAGAACACTGAAGCTTTCTTT; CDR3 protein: CASSQDGGRKNTEAFF
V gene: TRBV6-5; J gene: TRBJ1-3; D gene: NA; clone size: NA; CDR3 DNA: TGTGCCAGTCGGGGTGGAAACACCATATATTTT; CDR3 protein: CASRGGNTIYF
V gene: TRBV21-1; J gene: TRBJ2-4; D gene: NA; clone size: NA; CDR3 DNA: TGTGCCAGCAGCTTCAGCGGGGGCGACTTAGCCAAAAACATTCAGTACTTC; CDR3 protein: CASSFSGGDLAKNIQYF
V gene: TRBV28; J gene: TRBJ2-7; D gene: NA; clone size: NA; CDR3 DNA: TGTGCCAGCAGTTTAAGCGCAGGGTCCTACGAGCAGTACTTC; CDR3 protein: CASSLSAGSYEQYF
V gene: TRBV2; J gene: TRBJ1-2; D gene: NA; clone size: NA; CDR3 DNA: TGTGCCAGTACCTGGTTCGGAGCTAACTATGGCTACACCTTC; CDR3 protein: CASTWFGANYGYTF
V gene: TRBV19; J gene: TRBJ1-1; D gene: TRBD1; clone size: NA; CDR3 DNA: TGTGCCAGTAGGGTGACAGGGCAGAACACTGAAGCTTTCTTT; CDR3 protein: CASRVTGQNTEAFF
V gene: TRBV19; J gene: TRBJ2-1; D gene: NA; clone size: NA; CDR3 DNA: TGTGCCAGCCTCAGTCAGGGTGGAGTTAGTGAGCAGTTCTTC; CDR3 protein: CASLSQGGVSEQFF
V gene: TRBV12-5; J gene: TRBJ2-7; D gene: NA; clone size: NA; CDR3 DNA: TGTGCTAGTGGTCCGGAGATCTACGAGCAGTACTTC; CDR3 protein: CASGPEIYEQYF
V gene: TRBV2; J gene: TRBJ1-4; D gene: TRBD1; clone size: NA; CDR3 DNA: TGTGCCAGCAATGTACCCGGGACAGTTAATGAAAAACTGTTTTTT; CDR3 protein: CASNVPGTVNEKLFF
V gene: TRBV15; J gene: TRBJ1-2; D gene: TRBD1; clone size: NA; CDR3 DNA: TGTGCCACCAGCAGAGGGGGACAGAACTATGGCTACACCTTC; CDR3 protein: CATSRGGQNYGYTF
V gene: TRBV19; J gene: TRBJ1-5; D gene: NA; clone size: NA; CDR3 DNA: TGTGCCAGTAGTATAAGCGGGCTGGCGAGCAATCAGCCCCAGCATTTT; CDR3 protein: CASSISGLASNQPQHF
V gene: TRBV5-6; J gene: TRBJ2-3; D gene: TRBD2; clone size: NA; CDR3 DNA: TGTGCCAGCAGCTGGGCGGGAGGGCCGACAGATACGCAGTATTTT; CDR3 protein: CASSWAGGPTDTQYF
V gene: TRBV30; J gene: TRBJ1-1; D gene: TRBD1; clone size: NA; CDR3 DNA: TGTGCCTGGAGTTCCCTTGACAGGGGCACTGAAGCTTTCTTT; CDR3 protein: CAWSSLDRGTEAFF
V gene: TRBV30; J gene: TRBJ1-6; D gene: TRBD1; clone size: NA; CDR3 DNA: TGTGCCGCCCCCCGACAGGGAGGCTCACCCCTCCACTTT; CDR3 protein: CAAPRQGGSPLHF
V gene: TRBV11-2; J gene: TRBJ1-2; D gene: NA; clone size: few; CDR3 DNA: TGTGCCAGCAGCTTAGGAAGAGGAAGTTATGGCTACACCTTC; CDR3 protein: CASSLGRGSYGYTF
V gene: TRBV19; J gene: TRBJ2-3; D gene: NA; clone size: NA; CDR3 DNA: TGTGCCAGTAGTCTTTCCCTTAGCCCGCTCACAGATACGCAGTATTTT; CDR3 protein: CASSLSLSPLTDTQYF
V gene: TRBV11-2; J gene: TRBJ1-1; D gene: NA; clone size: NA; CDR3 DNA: TGTGCCAGCAGCTTAGCTGGTCAGCGGAACACTGAAGCTTTCTTT; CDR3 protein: CASSLAGQRNTEAFF
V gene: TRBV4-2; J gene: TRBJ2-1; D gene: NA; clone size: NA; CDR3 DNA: TGTGCCAGCAGCGTAGAAAATCAGAGGGAGCAGTTCTTC; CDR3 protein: CASSVENQREQFF
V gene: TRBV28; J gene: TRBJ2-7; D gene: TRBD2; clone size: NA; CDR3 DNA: TGTGCCAGCAGTTTACTGAGCGGGGCAAAATCCTACGAGCAGTACTTC; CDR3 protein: CASSLLSGAKSYEQYF
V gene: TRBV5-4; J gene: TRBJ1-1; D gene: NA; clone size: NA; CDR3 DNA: TGTGCCAGCAGCTTAGGAGGGGTGAACACTGAAGCTTTCTTT; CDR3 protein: CASSLGGVNTEAFF
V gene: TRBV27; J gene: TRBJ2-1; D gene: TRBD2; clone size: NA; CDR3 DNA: TGTGCCAGCAGCGGACTAGCGGGAGAATTAGGTGAGCAGTTCTTC; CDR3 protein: CASSGLAGELGEQFF
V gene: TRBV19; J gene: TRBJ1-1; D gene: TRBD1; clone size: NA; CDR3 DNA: TGTGCCAGTAGTACCATACCGGGACAGGCGGGTTCTTTCTTT; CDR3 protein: CASSTIPGQAGSFF
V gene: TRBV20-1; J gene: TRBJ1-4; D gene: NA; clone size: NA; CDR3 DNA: TGCAGTGCTGGTGTACAGGAGAAACTGTTTTTT; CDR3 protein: CSAGVQEKLFF
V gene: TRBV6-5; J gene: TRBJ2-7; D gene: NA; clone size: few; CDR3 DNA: TGTGCCAGCAGTTACTCGTCAGGGCTGAACTACGAGCAGTACTTC; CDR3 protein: CASSYSSGLNYEQYF
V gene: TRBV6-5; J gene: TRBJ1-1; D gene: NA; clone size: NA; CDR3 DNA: TGTGCCAGCAGAGAAGGGGGGGCCAACACTGAAGCTTTCTTT; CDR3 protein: CASREGGANTEAFF
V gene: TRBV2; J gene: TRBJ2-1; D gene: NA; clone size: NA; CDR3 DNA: TGTGCCAGCTACACTAGCTCCTACAATGAGCAGTTCTTC; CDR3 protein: CASYTSSYNEQFF
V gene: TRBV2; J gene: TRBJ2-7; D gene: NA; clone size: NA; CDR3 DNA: TGTGCCAGCAGGAGTCAGGGTCGCTCCGCCTACGAGCAGTACTTC; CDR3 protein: CASRSQGRSAYEQYF
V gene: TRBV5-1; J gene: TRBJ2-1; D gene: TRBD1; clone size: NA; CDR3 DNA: TGCGCCAGCAGCTTTGACAGGGGGCGCCAGTTCTTC; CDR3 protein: CASSFDRGRQFF
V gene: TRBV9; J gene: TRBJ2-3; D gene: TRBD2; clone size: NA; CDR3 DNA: TGTGCCAGCAGCCCGCGGACTAGCGGGAACACAGATACGCAGTATTTT; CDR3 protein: CASSPRTSGNTDTQYF
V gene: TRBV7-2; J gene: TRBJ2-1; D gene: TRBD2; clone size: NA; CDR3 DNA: TGTGCCAGCAGCTTAGCTGGGGCGGGGGACGAAAATGAGCAGTTCTTC; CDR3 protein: CASSLAGAGDENEQFF
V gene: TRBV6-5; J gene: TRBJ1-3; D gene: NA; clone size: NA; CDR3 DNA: TGTGCCAGCAGTTACTCGTCAGGCTATGGAAACACCATATATTTT; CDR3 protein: CASSYSSGYGNTIYF
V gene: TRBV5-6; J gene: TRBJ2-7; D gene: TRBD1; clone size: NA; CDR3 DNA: TGTGCCAGCAGCCGGACAGGGTTCTACGAGCAGTACTTC; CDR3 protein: CASSRTGFYEQYF
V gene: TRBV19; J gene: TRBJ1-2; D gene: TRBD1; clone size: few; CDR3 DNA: TGTGCCAGTAGTATAGTTTACGTAGGGACAGGGAGCGAGTACACCTTC; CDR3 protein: CASSIVYVGTGSEYTF